A single sample gave rise to the 9 T cell receptor beta chains below, sequenced in a study of blood T cell repertoires in COVID-19. Measured with immunoSEQ multiplex PCR; TCRdb has only the in-frame clones, and not every one. Of 240,000 or so clones listed, about nine tenths are singletons. The sample comprised peripheral blood. The origin of the receptors is a man between 60 and 75 years old who had recovered from COVID-19.

The chain couples TRBV19 to TRBJ2-3, with D possibly matching TRBD1 (6 bases). Germline CDR1 is LNHDA and CDR2 is SQIVND (reference sequence). The CDR3 contains 13 residues. V dropped 10 bases and J dropped 1 base, with 12 bases sitting between them. CDR3: CATLKGGTDTQYF. CDR3 nucleotides: TGTGCCACTTTAAAGGGGGGCACAGATACGCAGTATTTT. Full variable domain (outside the CDR3, taken from reference TRBV19 and TRBJ2-3): DGGITQSPKYLFRKEGQNVTLSCEQNLNHDAMYWYRQDPGQGLRLIYYSQIVNDFQKGDIAEGYSVSREKKESFPLTVTSAQKNPTAFYLCATLKGGTDTQYFGPGTRLTVL.

The V gene is TRBV28, the J gene TRBJ1-5; D possibly corresponds to TRBD1 (5 bases). The CDR3 totals 18 residues. CDR1 MDHEN and CDR2 SYDVKM come from the germline V gene. V dropped 5 bases and J dropped 1 base, with 21 bases sitting between them. The CDR3 DNA is TGTGCCAGCAGTAAATTTTATCCCCGGGACTTCAGCAATCAGCCCCAGCATTTT. Protein sequence: CASSKFYPRDFSNQPQHF.

The chain couples TRBV4-2 to TRBJ2-2; 12 bases align to TRBD2. The CDR3 is 16 amino acids. Trimming at V came to 4 bases and at J to 3 bases, leaving 3 bases not matched to a gene. Per the germline V gene, CDR1 is LGHNA and CDR2 is YNFKEQ. This CDR3 reads CASSRASGGDTGELFF. DNA of the CDR3: TGTGCCAGCAGCCGGGCTAGCGGGGGGGACACCGGGGAGCTGTTTTTT.

CDR3 coding DNA: TGTGCCAGCAGGACAACAGGGTCTAATAATTCACCCCTCCACTTT. Translating it yields CASRTTGSNNSPLHF. The chain carries TRBV6-5 and TRBJ1-6; tentatively, D is TRBD1 (6 bases). Germline V gene sequence: CDR1 MNHEY, CDR2 SVGAGI. CDR3 length: 15 amino acids. Trimming removed 6 bases at V and 5 bases at J, with 14 bases between.

CDR3 residues: CAWSLKNSYQPQHF. The CDR3 DNA reads TGTGCCTGGAGTCTAAAAAACAGTTATCAGCCCCAGCATTTT. V is TRBV30 and J is TRBJ1-5; the D is unclear. V lost 2 bases, J lost 5 bases, and 13 bases lay in between. This CDR3 has 14 amino acids. Germline CDR1 reads GTSNPN; CDR2 reads SVGIG (reference sequence).

This chain joins TRBV6-6 and TRBJ2-5; no reliable D call. The CDR3 has 13 amino acids. Trimming left V 0 bases short and J 5 bases short, with 7 bases between. Germline-derived CDR1 and CDR2 are MNHNY and SVGAGI (reference sequence). CDR3 coding DNA: TGTGCCAGCAGTTACTCGATCCGGGAGACCCAGTACTTC. This gives the protein CASSYSIRETQYF.

The chain carries TRBV6-1 and TRBJ2-7, with 9 nucleotides matching TRBD1. V dropped 0 bases and J dropped 3; count of bases not matched to a gene: 3. Germline V gene lookup returns CDR1 MNHNS and CDR2 SASEGT. This CDR3 has 15 amino acids. The CDR3 DNA follows: TGTGCCAGCAGTGAAGCTTCGACAGGGGGCTACGAGCAGTACGTC. Translated: CASSEASTGGYEQYV.

This chain joins TRBV6-5 and TRBJ2-7; a weak D match, TRBD2 (6 bases). With 5 bases removed from V and 4 bases from J, the gap between germline ends came to 12 bases. The CDR3 has 13 residues. From germline, CDR1 is MNHEY and CDR2 SVGAGI. In nucleotides, the CDR3 is TGTGCCAGCAGTAGGTCGGGGGAATACGAGCAGTACTTC. Translation: CASSRSGEYEQYF.

The CDR3 protein is CASSRSGGADEQFF. Here the CDR3 DNA reads TGTGCCAGCAGCCGCAGCGGGGGGGCGGATGAGCAGTTCTTC. The chain carries TRBV3-1 (or the pseudogene TRBV3-2) and TRBJ2-1; 10 bases agree with TRBD2. V shed 4 bases and J 8 bases; nucleotides not matched to a gene: 5. The germline V gene has CDR1 LGHDT and CDR2 YNNKEL (reference sequence). CDR3 size: 14 residues.